This entry lists 12 T cell receptor beta chains sequenced from one sample in a study of T-cell reconstitution after alpha-beta-depleted transplantation in children. TCRbeta library construction was performed incorporating unique molecular identifiers. TCRdb re-called the PCR reads through MiXCR, storing one row per CDR3 protein. The sample includes hundreds of thousands of distinct CDR3 sequences, roughly 14% of them seen just once. The sequences come from PBMCs, collected before TCRalphabeta/CD19-depleted stem cell transplant. These receptors originate from a girl aged 2-10 years with congenital amegakaryocytic thrombocytopenia, due to receive a stem cell transplant.

This clonotype was recorded many times. This chain uses TRBV30 with TRBJ2-2; D is undetermined. In germline, CDR1 is GTSNPN, CDR2 SVGIG (reference sequence). V lost 3 bases and J lost 8, with 10 bases in between. There are 12 residues in the CDR3. CDR3 amino acids: CAWRDARGELFF. The CDR3 DNA is TGTGCCTGGAGAGACGCGAGGGGGGAGCTGTTTTTT. Variable domain in full (rest from reference TRBV30 and TRBJ2-2): SQTIHQWPATLVQPVGSPLSLECTVEGTSNPNLYWYRQAAGRGLQLLFYSVGIGQISSEVPQNLSASRPQDRQFILSSKKLLLSDSGFYLCAWRDARGELFFGEGSRLTVL.

This clonotype was counted at least ten times. In DNA, the CDR3 is TGTGCCAGCAGCCAAGATTATACGGGACTAGAACTAGATACGCAGTATTTT. This encodes CASSQDYTGLELDTQYF. This chain links TRBV4-2 with TRBJ2-3, with TRBD2 identical over 8 bases. Germline CDR1 LGHNA, CDR2 YNFKEQ. The CDR3 runs to 17 residues. With 0 bases clipped from V and 5 bases from J, the junction kept 10 bases outside the gene matches.

This clonotype was seen a handful of times. This chain joins TRBV20-1 and TRBJ2-1; 9 nucleotides match TRBD2. CDR3 size: 14 residues. V dropped 2 bases and J dropped 4; count of bases not matched to a gene: 3. CDR1 is DFQATT and CDR2 is SNEGSKA in the germline V gene (reference sequence). Written as DNA, the CDR3 is TGCAGTGCTAGACCTAGCGGGGATTACAATGAGCAGTTCTTC. The encoded protein is CSARPSGDYNEQFF.

Notes on this clonotype: A read error may explain this, as a much larger clone is one base away. V gene TRBV5-1 combines with J gene TRBJ1-1; D call uncertain. CDR3 length: 12 residues. V dropped 4 bases and J dropped 4 bases, with 8 bases sitting between them. Germline assignment: CDR1 SGHRS and CDR2 YFSETQ. The CDR3 nucleotides are TGCGCCAGCAGCCGATGGGGCACTGAAGCTTTCTTT. It specifies CASSRWGTEAFF.

There are a few counts of this clonotype. The gene calls are TRBV4-1 and TRBJ1-5, with D uncertain. This CDR3 is built from 15 residues. V was cut by 1 base and J by 4 bases, with 11 bases left in between. CDR1 MGHRA and CDR2 YSYEKL come from the germline V gene. CDR3 in amino acids: CASSQVSGPNQPQHF. As DNA, the CDR3 is TGCGCCAGCAGCCAAGTCAGCGGGCCAAATCAGCCCCAGCATTTT.

This clonotype was detected many times. V gene TRBV20-1 combines with J gene TRBJ2-7; the match to TRBD2 covers 12 bases. The CDR3 runs to 14 residues. Germline V lookup: CDR1 DFQATT, CDR2 SNEGSKA (reference sequence). The junction had 5 bases not matched to a gene; V was cut back by 6 bases and J by 2 bases. As DNA, the CDR3 is TGCAGTGCAAAACTAGCGGGAGGAACCTACGAGCAGTACTTC. Translation gives CSAKLAGGTYEQYF.

There are a few counts of this clonotype. V and J are TRBV12-3 or TRBV12-4 and TRBJ2-7, with D maybe TRBD1 (6 bases). The CDR3 sequence is 14 residues long. Trimming removed 8 bases from V and 3 bases from J, with 17 bases in between. CDR3 DNA: TGTGCCAGCTGTATCCAGGGGACCTACTACGAGCAGTACTTC. This encodes CASCIQGTYYEQYF.

This clonotype was detected only a few times. The rearrangement links TRBV20-1 to TRBJ1-2, with 10 bases lining up with TRBD1. CDR1 is DFQATT, CDR2 SNEGSKA, per germline (reference sequence). This CDR3 is 12 amino acids long. Trimming cost V 6 bases and J 7 bases; bases outside gene matches: 5. The CDR3 region is CSAGGQGFGYTF. CDR3 bases: TGCAGTGCGGGGGGACAGGGGTTTGGCTACACCTTC.

This clonotype was counted ten times or more. This chain uses TRBV4-1 with TRBJ2-1; D not certain. V was trimmed by 1 base and J by 9 bases, leaving 10 bases between them. CDR1 and CDR2 (germline): MGHRA, YSYEKL. The CDR3 spans 13 residues. Here the CDR3 DNA reads TGCGCCAGCAGCCAAGCTCATAGTGGTGAGCAGTTCTTC. Its translation: CASSQAHSGEQFF.

This clonotype has ten or more counts. V and J are TRBV20-1 and TRBJ2-5; 7 nucleotides match TRBD1. The V gene's germline CDR1 is DFQATT and CDR2 SNEGSKA (reference sequence). J was trimmed by 3 bases and V by 4 bases; bases with no gene match: 14. The CDR3 runs to 16 residues. The CDR3 bases are TGCAGTGCTAAAATTTTTGTCAGGGGGTATGAAGAGACCCAGTACTTC. This encodes CSAKIFVRGYEETQYF.

The J gene is TRBJ2-3, the V gene TRBV5-1; TRBD2 matches 7 bases. The ends lost 5 bases at V and 3 bases at J; junction bases unmatched: 6. The CDR3 is 14 amino acids. Germline V gene data show CDR1 as SGHRS and CDR2 as YFSETQ. The chain's CDR3 is CASSGLADTDTQYF. The DNA of the CDR3 is TGCGCCAGCAGTGGCCTAGCGGATACAGATACGCAGTATTTT.

This rearrangement joins TRBV7-8 to TRBJ2-3; TRBD2 agrees at 8 bases. With 6 bases clipped from V and 2 bases from J, the junction kept 16 bases outside the gene matches. The germline V gene has CDR1 SGHVS and CDR2 FQNEAQ. This CDR3 contains 18 residues. For the CDR3, the DNA is TGTGCCAGCAGTTTCTTCTCGCGCGGGAGGACCTACACAGATACGCAGTATTTT. It is translated as CASSFFSRGRTYTDTQYF.